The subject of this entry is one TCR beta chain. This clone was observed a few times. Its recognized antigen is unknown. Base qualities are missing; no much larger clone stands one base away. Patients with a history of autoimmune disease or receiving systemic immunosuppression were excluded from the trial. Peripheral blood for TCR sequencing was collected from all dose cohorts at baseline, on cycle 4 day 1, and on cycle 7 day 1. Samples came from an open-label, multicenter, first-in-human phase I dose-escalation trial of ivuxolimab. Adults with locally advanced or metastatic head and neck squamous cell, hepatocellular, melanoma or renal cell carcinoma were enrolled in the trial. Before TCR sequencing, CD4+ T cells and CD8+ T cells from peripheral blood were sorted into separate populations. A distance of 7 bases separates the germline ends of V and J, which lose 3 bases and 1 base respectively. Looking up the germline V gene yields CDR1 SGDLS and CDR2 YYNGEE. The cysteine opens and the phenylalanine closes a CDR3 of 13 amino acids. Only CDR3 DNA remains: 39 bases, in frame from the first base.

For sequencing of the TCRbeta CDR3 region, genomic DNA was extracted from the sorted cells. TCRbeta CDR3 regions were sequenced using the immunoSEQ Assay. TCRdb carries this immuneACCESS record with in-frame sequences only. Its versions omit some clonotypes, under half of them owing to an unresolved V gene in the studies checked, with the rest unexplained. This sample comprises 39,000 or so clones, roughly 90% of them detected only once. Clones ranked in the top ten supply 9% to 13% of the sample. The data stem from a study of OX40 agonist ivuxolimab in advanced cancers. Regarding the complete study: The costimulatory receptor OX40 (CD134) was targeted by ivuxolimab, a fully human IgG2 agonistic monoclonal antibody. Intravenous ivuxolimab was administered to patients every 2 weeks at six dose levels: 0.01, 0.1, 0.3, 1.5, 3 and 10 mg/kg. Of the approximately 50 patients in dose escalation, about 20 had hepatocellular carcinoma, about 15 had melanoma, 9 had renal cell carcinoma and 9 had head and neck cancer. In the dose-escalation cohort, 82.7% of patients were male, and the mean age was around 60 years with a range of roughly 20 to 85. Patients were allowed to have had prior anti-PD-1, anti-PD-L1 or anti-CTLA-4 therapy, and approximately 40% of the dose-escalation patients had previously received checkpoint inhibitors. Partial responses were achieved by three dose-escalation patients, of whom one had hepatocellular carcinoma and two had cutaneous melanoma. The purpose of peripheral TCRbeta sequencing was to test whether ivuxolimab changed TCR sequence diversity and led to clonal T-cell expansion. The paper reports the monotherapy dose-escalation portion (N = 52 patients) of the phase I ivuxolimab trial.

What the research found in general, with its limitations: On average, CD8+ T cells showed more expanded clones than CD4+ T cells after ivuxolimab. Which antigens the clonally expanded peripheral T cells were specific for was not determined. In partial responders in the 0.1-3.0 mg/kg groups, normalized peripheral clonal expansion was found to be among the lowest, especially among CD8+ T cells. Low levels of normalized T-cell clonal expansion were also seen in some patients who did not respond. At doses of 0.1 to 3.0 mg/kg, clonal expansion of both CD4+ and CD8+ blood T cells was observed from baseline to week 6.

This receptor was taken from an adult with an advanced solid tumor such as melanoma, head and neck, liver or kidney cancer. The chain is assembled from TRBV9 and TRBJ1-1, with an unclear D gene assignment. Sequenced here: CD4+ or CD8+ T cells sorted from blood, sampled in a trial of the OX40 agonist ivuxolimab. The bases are TGTGCCAGCAGCGGGTATAAGAACACTGAAGCTTTCTTT. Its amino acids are CASSGYKNTEAFF.